The clone carrying this T cell receptor (beta chain) showed up just a few times. What it recognizes is unknown. Regarding treatment: roughly 10-day PBMC culture with coronavirus spike peptide pools or control peptides (ViraFEST assay). CDR1 and CDR2 from the germline V gene are LNHNV and YYDKDF (reference sequence). CDR3 length: 16 residues. The V segment lost 5 bases and the J segment 4 bases; nucleotides outside the gene matches: 12. CD4+ T cells that had been cultured provided DNA sequenced with the Oncomine TCR Beta short-read assay. Using its own MiXCR run on the PCR reads, TCRdb lists one record per CDR3 protein. Of around 13,000 distinct CDR3 sequences in the sample, about 24% were seen once. The record originates from a study of vaccination and CD4 T cells after COVID-19. For the study at large: Recovered-phase convalescent patients showed SARS-CoV-2 positivity by nasal swab PCR; roughly nine were mild, one severe.

Overall study findings and caveats: Convalescent patients displayed a median about 86% of reactive clones emerging only post-vaccination.

The specimen was CD4+ T cells from blood, cultured in vitro, collected after SARS-CoV-2 vaccination. The chain employs TRBV15 and TRBJ2-3; 7 bases are shared with TRBD2. This TCR came from a human donor who had recovered from COVID-19. The CDR3 reads CATSGEGIPSADTQYF. The CDR3 DNA reads TGTGCCACCAGCGGGGAGGGAATCCCTAGTGCAGATACGCAGTATTTT. The full variable domain, in which reference TRBV15 and TRBJ2-3 provide the parts outside the CDR3, is DAMVIQNPRYQVTQFGKPVTLSCSQTLNHNVMYWYQQKSSQAPKLLFHYYDKDFNNEADTPDNFQSRRPNTSFCFLDIRSPGLGDTAMYLCATSGEGIPSADTQYFGPGTRLTVL.